The 4 T cell receptor beta chains below come from one sample, sequenced in a study of blood T cell repertoires in COVID-19. Produced via immunoSEQ multiplex PCR; TCRdb's table is partial and in-frame only. This table holds some 380,000 clones, around 91% found once. The sample taken for sequencing was peripheral blood. The receptor source for this set is a man younger than 35 with active or convalescent COVID-19.

The chain is built from TRBV14 and TRBJ2-7, with D possibly being TRBD2 (5 bases). The CDR3 totals 15 residues. Germline assignment: CDR1 SGHDN and CDR2 FVKESK. Between the trimmed V and J ends, which lost 1 base and 1 base, there was a span of 11 bases. The CDR3: CASSQGVGRSYEQYF. The CDR3, as DNA: TGTGCCAGCAGCCAAGGCGTGGGGAGATCCTACGAGCAGTACTTC.

This rearrangement joins TRBV7-2 to TRBJ2-5; the match to TRBD1 covers 10 bases. V shed 2 bases, J shed 5 bases, and the junction held 14 bases outside the gene matches. The germline gives CDR1 SGHTA, CDR2 FQGNSA. The CDR3 sequence is 18 residues long. The DNA of the CDR3 is TGTGCCAGCAGCTTATCCCCCATGGGACAGGGGTTTCTGGAGACCCAGTACTTC. Translating it yields CASSLSPMGQGFLETQYF.

This chain links TRBV19 with TRBJ2-7, with 7 positions matching TRBD1. The CDR3 runs 13 residues. The germline V gene encodes CDR1 LNHDA and CDR2 SQIVND (reference sequence). With V trimmed by 5 bases and J by 2 bases, 3 bases remained unmatched. CDR3 DNA: TGTGCCAGTAGTTTTGGACAGGCCTACGAGCAGTACTTC. Its translation is CASSFGQAYEQYF.

To note about this clone: This sample includes further DNA sequences coding for the same CDR3. This rearrangement joins TRBV27 to TRBJ2-7; TRBD2 matches at 9 bases. Looked up from germline, CDR1 is MNHEY and CDR2 is SMNVEV (reference sequence). V gave up 6 bases and J gave up 3 bases; unmatched junction bases: 6. The CDR3 has 14 amino acids. DNA of the CDR3: TGTGCCAGCAGCCTTAGCGGGAGTAGCTACGAGCAGTACTTC. Its translation: CASSLSGSSYEQYF.